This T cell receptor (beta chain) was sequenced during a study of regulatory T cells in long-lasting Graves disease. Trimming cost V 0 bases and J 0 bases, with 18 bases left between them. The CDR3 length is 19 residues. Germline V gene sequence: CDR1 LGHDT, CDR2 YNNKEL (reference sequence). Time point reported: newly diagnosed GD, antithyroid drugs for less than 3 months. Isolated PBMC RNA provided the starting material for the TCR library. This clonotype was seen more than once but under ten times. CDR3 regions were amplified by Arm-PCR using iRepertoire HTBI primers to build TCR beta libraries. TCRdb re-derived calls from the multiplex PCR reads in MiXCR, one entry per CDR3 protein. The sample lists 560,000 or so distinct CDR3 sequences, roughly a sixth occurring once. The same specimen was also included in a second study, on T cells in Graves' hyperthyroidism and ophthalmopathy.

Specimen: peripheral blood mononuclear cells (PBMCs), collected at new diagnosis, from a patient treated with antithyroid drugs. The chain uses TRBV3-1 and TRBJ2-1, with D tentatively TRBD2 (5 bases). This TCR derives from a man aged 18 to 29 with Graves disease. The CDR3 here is CASSQETASRPSSYNEQFF. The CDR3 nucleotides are TGTGCCAGCAGCCAAGAAACGGCTAGCCGACCGAGCTCCTACAATGAGCAGTTCTTC.